Reported below is one T cell receptor (delta chain). Its specificity is unknown. TCRdb attributes to this sequence the protein of a much larger clone, which differs from the DNA translation at residue 6; a read error is likely, and the protein displayed is translated from the DNA. These data originate in a study of γδ T cells in repeated Plasmodium falciparum infection. Whole-study results and caveats: In Vdelta2-negative, largely Vdelta1+, gammadelta repertoires, repeated controlled infections appeared to drive clonal selection waves. Over time and infection, Vgamma9/Vdelta2+ repertoires remained highly stable and polyclonal. Malian donors came from one small rural village, predominantly one ethnic group.

V trimming: 4 bases; J trimming: 7 bases; junction bases outside the gene matches: 12. The CDR3 is made up of 16 amino acids. Germline-derived CDR1 and CDR2 are GEAIGNYY and EKD. Gammadelta T cells were flow-sorted from PBMC into Vgamma9/Vdelta2+ and Vdelta2-negative populations for bulk analysis. TRG and TRD sequences were obtained from every sorted gammadelta sample. TCRdb redid clone calling on the multiplex PCR reads using CATT. The table has over 90,000 delta-chain clones, over 0.9% seen once. Sequencing used gamma-delta T cells from blood. The receptor comes from a pool of human donors (malaria-infected and uninfected, not separated). This chain joins TRDV2 and TRDJ1; 12 positions match TRDD3. No J gene was available from TCRdb, and it was assigned here by a germline match of the DNA. CDR3 nucleotides: TGTGCCTGTGATCGGATACTGGGGGATACCTCCCTTAAACTCATCTTT. Translated, it gives CACDRILGDTSLKLIF.